These 14 T cell receptor beta chains came from one sample sequenced in a study of cytomegalovirus exposure and HLA in healthy donors. PCR used 60 Vbeta primers and 13 Jbeta primers. Method: immunoSEQ multiplex PCR; TCRdb's copy keeps in-frame clones and lacks some. The sample holds about 130,000 clones, approximately 79% seen once. The specimen was PBMCs. These receptors were obtained from a man aged 18 to 30 in good health and CMV-seropositive.

The V and J genes are TRBV28 and TRBJ1-2; a weak D match, TRBD1 (6 bases). V gave up 5 bases and J gave up 7 bases, with 26 bases separating them. CDR3 size: 17 residues. Germline V gives CDR1 MDHEN, CDR2 SYDVKM. CDR3 amino acids: CASSTVLIPNREAGYTF. The DNA of the CDR3 is TGTGCCAGCAGTACCGTTTTAATCCCGAACAGGGAAGCTGGCTACACCTTC.

J is TRBJ2-1 and V is TRBV19, with 7 bases lining up with TRBD2. After removal of 7 bases from V and 6 bases from J, the junction contained 9 bases not matched to a gene. The CDR3 is 14 amino acids. Germline V CDR1 and CDR2: LNHDA, SQIVND (reference sequence). The CDR3 DNA follows: TGTGCCAGTAAATGGCCGGGGGGTGCCAATGAGCAGTTCTTC. Protein: CASKWPGGANEQFF.

The V gene is TRBV5-4, the J gene TRBJ1-1, with 7 bases fitting TRBD1. Germline lookup yields CDR1 SGHNT and CDR2 YYREEE (reference sequence). Trimming removed 4 bases from V and 2 bases from J; junction bases left unmatched: 11. The CDR3 has 16 amino acids. The CDR3 bases are TGTGCCAGCAGCCTCCCGATCAGACAGGGAAACACTGAAGCTTTCTTT. Protein sequence: CASSLPIRQGNTEAFF.

V usage is TRBV6-4 and J usage is TRBJ2-3; D not certain. V was shortened by 5 bases and J by 2 bases, with 11 bases between the two germline ends. CDR3 length: 14 residues. Looked up from germline, CDR1 is MRHNA and CDR2 is SNTAGT. DNA for the CDR3: TGTGCCAGCAGTACCGAAGAGGCCACAGATACGCAGTATTTT. This sequence encodes CASSTEEATDTQYF.

The chain recombines TRBV10-3 with TRBJ2-7; 9 bases agree with TRBD2. Germline V gives CDR1 ENHRY, CDR2 SYGVKD. The CDR3 length is 16 residues. V dropped 6 bases and J dropped 0; count of bases not matched to a gene: 9. This CDR3 is CAISRGGAEASYEQYF. In DNA form, the CDR3 reads TGTGCCATCAGCCGCGGGGGGGCCGAGGCCTCCTACGAGCAGTACTTC.

This clone was seen only a few times. The V and J genes are TRBV19 and TRBJ2-7; 10 positions match TRBD1. The CDR3 is 16 amino acids. The V gene end was trimmed by 5 bases and the J gene end by 3 bases; junction bases not matched to a gene: 10. Germline CDR1 reads LNHDA; CDR2 reads SQIVND (reference sequence). The CDR3 spells CASSFLPGDRGYEQYF. CDR3 in DNA: TGTGCCAGTAGTTTCCTGCCGGGGGACAGGGGCTACGAGCAGTACTTC.

V usage is TRBV2 and J usage is TRBJ2-1; D ambiguous. Trimming stripped 6 bases from V and 6 bases from J, with 12 bases between. This CDR3 has 13 residues. Germline loops: CDR1 SNHLY, CDR2 FYNNEI. CDR3 in DNA: TGTGCCAGCAGGTCAGACTCGGGCAATGAGCAGTTCTTC. Translated: CASRSDSGNEQFF. Together with reference TRBV2 and TRBJ2-1, the CDR3 gives the full variable domain: EPEVTQTPSHQVTQMGQEVILRCVPISNHLYFYWYRQILGQKVEFLVSFYNNEISEKSEIFDDQFSVERPDGSNFTLKIRSTKLEDSAMYFCASRSDSGNEQFFGPGTRLTVL.

The gene calls are TRBV6-5 and TRBJ2-1; no firm D call. Germline-derived CDR1 and CDR2 are MNHEY and SVGAGI. The CDR3 runs to 13 residues. V lost 9 bases, J lost 0 bases, and 9 bases lay in between. CDR3 amino acids: CASSPGSYNEQFF. For the CDR3, the DNA is TGTGCCAGTTCCCCAGGCTCCTACAATGAGCAGTTCTTC.

The CDR3: CASSITRVENSPLHF. CDR3 DNA: TGTGCCAGTAGTATCACGAGGGTGGAGAATTCACCCCTCCACTTT. This rearrangement joins TRBV19 to TRBJ1-6; no definite D call. Germline CDR1 is LNHDA and CDR2 is SQIVND (reference sequence). Trimming took 3 bases from V and 7 from J, leaving 13 bases between them. The length of the CDR3 is 15 residues. The complete variable domain, with remaining parts taken from reference TRBV19 and TRBJ1-6, reads DGGITQSPKYLFRKEGQNVTLSCEQNLNHDAMYWYRQDPGQGLRLIYYSQIVNDFQKGDIAEGYSVSREKKESFPLTVTSAQKNPTAFYLCASSITRVENSPLHFGNGTRLTVT.

The V gene is TRBV5-4, the J gene TRBJ2-2; 9 bases are shared with TRBD1. Germline V gene data show CDR1 as SGHNT and CDR2 as YYREEE (reference sequence). V gave up 5 bases and J gave up 5 bases; unmatched junction bases: 10. CDR3 length: 16 amino acids. Here the CDR3 reads CASRQQGAYGTGELFF. DNA of the CDR3: TGTGCCAGCAGACAACAGGGGGCTTACGGGACCGGGGAGCTGTTTTTT.

This chain joins TRBV10-3 and TRBJ1-5; maybe TRBD1 (6 bases). The CDR3 contains 15 residues. Trimming removed 2 bases from V and 0 bases from J, with 8 bases in between. CDR1 is ENHRY and CDR2 is SYGVKD in the germline V gene. The CDR3, as DNA: TGTGCCATCAGTGAGCGACAGGTTAGCAATCAGCCCCAGCATTTT. It is translated as CAISERQVSNQPQHF.

The rearrangement links TRBV6-5 to TRBJ1-5, with D uncertain. V gave up 4 bases and J gave up 7 bases, with 11 bases separating them. CDR1 and CDR2 from the germline V gene are MNHEY and SVGAGI. The length of the CDR3 is 13 residues. The CDR3 nucleotides read TGTGCCAGCAGTTGGACGGGCGGGCAGCCCCAGCATTTT. Amino acid sequence: CASSWTGGQPQHF.

The chain links TRBV6-5 to TRBJ2-5, with D uncertain. This CDR3 is 16 amino acids long. The V end was cut by 0 bases, the J end by 1 base, with 12 bases between. CDR1 and CDR2 from the germline V gene are MNHEY and SVGAGI. CDR3 loop: CASSYSMITRQETQYF. The CDR3 coding sequence is TGTGCCAGCAGTTACTCGATGATTACACGCCAAGAGACCCAGTACTTC.

The V gene is TRBV19, the J gene TRBJ1-2; D gene unclear. The V end was cut by 4 bases, the J end by 0 bases, with 12 bases between. In germline, CDR1 is LNHDA, CDR2 SQIVND (reference sequence). This CDR3 contains 15 residues. The CDR3 spells CASSTQPRANYGYTF. CDR3 in DNA: TGTGCCAGTAGTACACAGCCCCGAGCTAACTATGGCTACACCTTC.